The 31 T cell receptor beta chains below all came from one sample that was sequenced in a study of Ad26.COV2.S vaccination and SARS-CoV-2 variants. Treatment given: 15 to 20 received Ad26.COV2.S at low or high dose, single or two shots; 5 received placebo; per-sample allocation not given. Following the first vaccine or placebo injection, samples were taken on day 63. Produced via immunoSEQ multiplex PCR; TCRdb's table is partial and in-frame only. The sample consists of fewer than 500,000 clones, approximately 92% of them appearing once. Here the sequenced sample was peripheral blood, taken in a trial of Ad26.COV2.S vaccine versus placebo. The receptors were sampled from a person aged 18-60 years who received the Ad26.COV2.S COVID-19 vaccine or a placebo.

This clone was detected only once. CDR3 sequence: CASSYSRSGRAFEQYF. CDR3 coding DNA: TGTGCCAGCAGTTACTCTAGGAGCGGGAGGGCCTTCGAGCAGTACTTC. The chain carries TRBV6-5 and TRBJ2-7, with TRBD2 identical over 10 bases. The germline CDR1 and CDR2 sequences are MNHEY and SVGAGI. The CDR3 runs 16 residues. V gave up 0 bases and J gave up 6 bases; unmatched junction bases: 8.

The chain employs TRBV6-2 or TRBV6-3 and TRBJ1-4; D might be TRBD1 (5 bases). Germline CDR1 and CDR2: MNHEY and SVGEGT. Trimming removed 0 bases at V and 1 base at J, with 15 bases between. The CDR3 totals 18 residues. Here the CDR3 reads CASSYSSSGQVTNEKLFF. Written as DNA, the CDR3 is TGTGCCAGCAGTTACTCGAGTTCAGGACAAGTAACTAATGAAAAACTGTTTTTT.

The V gene is TRBV12-3 or TRBV12-4, the J gene TRBJ1-2; D gene uncertain. V lost 5 bases and J lost 1, with 5 bases in between. The CDR3 runs to 12 residues. CDR3 coding DNA: TGTGCCAGCAGTGACTATAACTATGGCTACACCTTC. It encodes CASSDYNYGYTF.

This clone was picked up one time. The chain has TRBV27 and TRBJ1-1; D is unclear. V was trimmed by 3 bases and J by 14 bases, leaving 25 bases between them. The CDR3 contains 15 residues. CDR1 and CDR2 from the germline V gene are MNHEY and SMNVEV (reference sequence). The CDR3 DNA follows: TGTGCCAGCAGTTTGCTAAAGTCGGGGAAGTATTTATCGTTCTTT. It specifies CASSLLKSGKYLSFF.

The V call is TRBV6-6, the J call TRBJ2-4; D assignment may be TRBD1 or TRBD2 (5 bases each). There are 17 residues in the CDR3. V was shortened by 5 bases and J by 5 bases, with 22 bases between the two germline ends. Looked up from germline, CDR1 is MNHNY and CDR2 is SVGAGI (reference sequence). CDR3 sequence (DNA): TGTGCCAGCAGTCGCCTGACTTCCGGGACGGCTGAAAACATTCAGTACTTC. As protein: CASSRLTSGTAENIQYF.

V gene TRBV7-2 combines with J gene TRBJ1-4, with 8 bases matching TRBD1. V lost 5 bases to trimming and J lost 8 bases; unmatched junction nucleotides: 7. This CDR3 contains 14 residues. Germline values: CDR1 SGHTA, CDR2 FQGNSA. For the CDR3, the DNA is TGTGCCAGCAGCCCTAGGACAGGGCACGAAAAACTGTTTTTT. Translating it yields CASSPRTGHEKLFF.

J is TRBJ2-1 and V is TRBV2; TRBD2 matches 14 bases. J was trimmed by 6 bases and V by 7 bases; bases with no gene match: 5. The CDR3 has 15 residues. Germline CDR1 is SNHLY and CDR2 is FYNNEI. CDR3 coding DNA: TGTGCCAGCACCAAAGGGACTAGCGGGAGCAATGAGCAGTTCTTC. Protein sequence: CASTKGTSGSNEQFF.

The V call is TRBV4-1, the J call TRBJ2-1, with D unresolved. Trimming took 1 base from V and 6 from J, leaving 10 bases between them. The CDR3 has 14 residues. Germline CDR1 is MGHRA and CDR2 is YSYEKL. CDR3 bases: TGCGCCAGCAGCCAAGTTAAGCAGGTCAATGAGCAGTTCTTC. It codes for CASSQVKQVNEQFF.

This clone is a singleton in its sample. This rearrangement joins TRBV4-2 to TRBJ2-7, with a possible D match to TRBD2 (6 bases). The CDR3 loop spans 18 amino acids. V gave up 3 bases and J gave up 1 base, with 22 bases separating them. CDR1 and CDR2 from the germline V gene are LGHNA and YNFKEQ. For the CDR3, the DNA is TGTGCCAGCAGCCACCCCGGGCGCCCGGGGGACTCTTCCTACGAGCAGTACTTC. It yields the protein CASSHPGRPGDSSYEQYF.

V usage is TRBV4-1 and J usage is TRBJ1-5; tentative D call: TRBD1 (5 bases). The CDR3 has 17 residues. CDR1 is MGHRA, CDR2 YSYEKL, per germline. Trimming left V 1 base short and J 4 bases short, with 17 bases between. The CDR3: CASSQGDGAGRNQPQHF. Written as DNA, the CDR3 is TGCGCCAGCAGCCAAGGGGACGGGGCAGGGCGGAATCAGCCCCAGCATTTT.

In this sample, this clone turned up once. The chain is built from TRBV7-9 and TRBJ2-3; D perhaps matches TRBD1 (6 bases). V lost 1 base to trimming and J lost 9 bases, with 14 bases between them. Germline assignment: CDR1 SEHNR and CDR2 FQNEAQ (reference sequence). The CDR3 is 14 residues long. CDR3 coding DNA: TGTGCCAGCAGCTTAGAGCCAGCGCAGGGGACGCAGTATTTT. Its translation: CASSLEPAQGTQYF.

Turning to this clone: Distinct nucleotide sequences in the sample also encode this CDR3. This sequence joins TRBV18 and TRBJ2-5; D call uncertain. Germline assignment: CDR1 KGHSH and CDR2 LQKENI. The CDR3 extends over 12 amino acids. The germline V and J ends were trimmed by 3 bases and 4 bases, with 6 bases remaining between them. CDR3 in DNA: TGTGCCAGCTCACCCGATCGAGAGACCCAGTACTTC. Protein sequence: CASSPDRETQYF.

This chain joins TRBV28 and TRBJ1-1; possibly TRBD1 for D (6 bases). This CDR3 is built from 15 residues. V was cut by 4 bases and J by 0 bases, with 12 bases left in between. The germline gives CDR1 MDHEN, CDR2 SYDVKM. In DNA form, the CDR3 reads TGTGCCAGCAGTTCGGTCGGACAGCTGAACACTGAAGCTTTCTTT. Its protein product is CASSSVGQLNTEAFF.

V gene TRBV29-1 combines with J gene TRBJ2-2, with unresolved D. The germline CDR1 and CDR2 sequences are SQVTM and ANQGSEA. Between the trimmed V and J ends, which lost 1 base and 7 bases, there was a span of 7 bases. CDR3 size: 12 residues. The CDR3 here is CSVEGRFGELFF. The CDR3 DNA is TGCAGCGTTGAAGGTAGATTCGGGGAGCTGTTTTTT.

The chain uses TRBV27 and TRBJ2-3; the D is unclear. The germline V and J ends were trimmed by 5 bases and 2 bases, with 8 bases remaining between them. Germline loops: CDR1 MNHEY, CDR2 SMNVEV (reference sequence). This CDR3 comprises 13 residues. CDR3 nucleotides: TGTGCCAGCAGTCCCAAGATCACAGATACGCAGTATTTT. Translated, it gives CASSPKITDTQYF.

The genes are TRBV6-1 and TRBJ1-5, with unresolved D. V was cut by 3 bases and J by 4 bases, with 22 bases left in between. The CDR3 extends over 18 amino acids. Germline assignment: CDR1 MNHNS and CDR2 SASEGT. For the CDR3, the DNA is TGTGCCAGCAGTGAGACGGTGGCCATCAGGTGGGCTAATCAGCCCCAGCATTTT. Protein sequence: CASSETVAIRWANQPQHF.

In this sample, this clone turned up once. The V and J genes are TRBV11-2 and TRBJ2-7; 11 nucleotides line up with TRBD1. The CDR3 length is 17 residues. Looked up from germline, CDR1 is SGHAT and CDR2 is FQNNGV. V was pared by 2 bases and J by 5 bases, with 11 bases of the junction left unmatched. CDR3 residues: CASSLLDGTGGVNEQYF. In DNA, the CDR3 is TGTGCCAGCAGCTTACTAGACGGGACAGGGGGTGTAAACGAGCAGTACTTC.

The chain combines TRBV28 with TRBJ2-1; no definite D call. This CDR3 contains 13 residues. Germline values: CDR1 MDHEN, CDR2 SYDVKM. V was clipped by 2 bases and J by 4 bases, with 6 bases between them. In DNA, the CDR3 is TGTGCCAGCAGTTTACCCCTATACAATGAGCAGTTCTTC. This codes for CASSLPLYNEQFF.

The chain couples TRBV5-1 to TRBJ1-2; D not resolved. With 7 bases removed from V and 0 bases from J, the gap between germline ends came to 13 bases. Germline V gene lookup returns CDR1 SGHRS and CDR2 YFSETQ. The CDR3 loop spans 14 amino acids. The CDR3 nucleotides are TGCGCCAGCCGACCCTATACCGCTAACTATGGCTACACCTTC. This sequence encodes CASRPYTANYGYTF.

The rearrangement joins TRBV7-9 to TRBJ2-5; 8 bases align to TRBD1. The V gene's germline CDR1 is SEHNR and CDR2 FQNEAQ (reference sequence). The length of the CDR3 is 14 residues. V was pared by 5 bases and J by 5 bases, with 7 bases of the junction left unmatched. The CDR3 coding sequence is TGTGCCAGCAGCCTGCGGACAGGGTTGGAGACCCAGTACTTC. As protein: CASSLRTGLETQYF. The whole variable domain, filled in from reference TRBV7-9 and TRBJ2-5, reads DTGVSQNPRHKITKRGQNVTFRCDPISEHNRLYWYRQTLGQGPEFLTYFQNEAQLEKSRLLSDRFSAERPKGSFSTLEIQRTEQGDSAMYLCASSLRTGLETQYFGPGTRLLVL.

This chain joins TRBV2 and TRBJ2-5; D gene unclear. Trimming removed 7 bases at V and 4 bases at J, with 10 bases between. The germline CDR1 and CDR2 sequences are SNHLY and FYNNEI. The CDR3 spans 12 residues. CDR3 nucleotides: TGTGCCAGCAATCGTCTTGCAGAGACCCAGTACTTC. It codes for CASNRLAETQYF.

As to this clone: The same CDR3 can be traced to other DNA sequences in this sample. The chain is built from TRBV27 and TRBJ2-7, with D hard to call. There are 12 residues in the CDR3. Per the germline V gene, CDR1 is MNHEY and CDR2 is SMNVEV (reference sequence). The V gene lost 0 bases and the J gene lost 4 bases, with 4 bases spanning the gap. The CDR3 region is CASSLSGYEQYF. CDR3 coding DNA: TGTGCCAGCAGTTTATCCGGGTACGAGCAGTACTTC.

With respect to this clone: The junction and the germline gene differ at one end; a read error may be behind it. V and J are TRBV28 and TRBJ1-4; the match to TRBD1 covers 7 bases. The CDR3 length is 11 residues. Germline values: CDR1 MDHEN, CDR2 SYDVKM. The CDR3 spells CASSSRQGVNF. CDR3 nucleotide sequence: TGTGCCAGCAGTTCCAGACAGGGTGTCAATTTT. The full variable domain, rest sourced from reference TRBV28 and TRBJ1-4, is DVKVTQSSRYLVKRTGEKVFLECVQDMDHENMFWYRQDPGLGLRLIYFSYDVKMKEKGDIPEGYSVSREKKERFSLILESASTNQTSMYLCASSSRQGVNFGSGTQLSVL.

This clone appeared a single time. This chain uses TRBV4-1 with TRBJ1-1, with 8 positions matching TRBD1. The CDR3 runs 16 residues. Germline CDR1 is MGHRA and CDR2 is YSYEKL. V lost 1 base to trimming and J lost 1 base; unmatched junction nucleotides: 5. The CDR3 DNA reads TGCGCCAGCAGCCAAGCCGGGACAGGTGGGAACACTGAAGCTTTCTTT. Translating it yields CASSQAGTGGNTEAFF.

The chain employs TRBV12-3 or TRBV12-4 and TRBJ2-1, with D possibly TRBD1 on 6 matching bases. This CDR3 is 11 amino acids long. Deletions cut 5 bases from V and 12 bases from J, with 11 bases between. The CDR3 reads CASSQGSGQFF. In DNA form, the CDR3 reads TGTGCCAGCAGTCAGGGGTCGGGGCAGTTCTTC.

The V gene is TRBV5-6, the J gene TRBJ1-6, with D possibly being TRBD1 (5 bases). The CDR3 is 13 residues long. The germline V gene has CDR1 SGHDT and CDR2 YYEEEE. Deletions cut 2 bases from V and 8 bases from J, with 8 bases between. Here the CDR3 reads CASSFWGDSPLHF. CDR3 nucleotide sequence: TGTGCCAGCAGCTTCTGGGGGGATTCACCCCTCCACTTT.

The chain has TRBV9 and TRBJ2-1, with D unclear. V shed 2 bases and J shed 0 bases, with 15 bases lying between them. The CDR3 runs to 17 residues. Germline V gene data show CDR1 as SGDLS and CDR2 as YYNGEE. The CDR3 DNA reads as TGTGCCAGCAGCGTCGTCCCGGGCCCGAGCTCCTACAATGAGCAGTTCTTC. Protein product: CASSVVPGPSSYNEQFF.

The chain has TRBV2 and TRBJ2-1; 7 bases fit TRBD1. The CDR3 runs 14 residues. The trim removed 6 bases at V and 0 bases at J, leaving 2 bases unmatched. In germline, CDR1 is SNHLY, CDR2 FYNNEI. This CDR3 is CASRGQTSYNEQFF. The CDR3 nucleotides are TGTGCCAGCAGGGGACAGACCTCCTACAATGAGCAGTTCTTC.

This chain links TRBV5-1 with TRBJ1-5, with D possibly TRBD1 on 5 matching bases. With 2 bases removed from V and 5 bases from J, the gap between germline ends came to 11 bases. This CDR3 has 14 residues. From germline, CDR1 is SGHRS and CDR2 YFSETQ. CDR3 DNA: TGCGCCAGCAGCTTATTGGGGGGGGATCAGCCCCAGCATTTT. Its protein is CASSLLGGDQPQHF.

The table lists this clone with many counts. The chain links TRBV7-9 to TRBJ1-6, with D possibly matching TRBD1 (6 bases). This CDR3 is 13 amino acids long. Germline loops: CDR1 SEHNR, CDR2 FQNEAQ (reference sequence). V lost 5 bases and J lost 8, with 10 bases in between. Written as DNA, the CDR3 is TGTGCCAGCAGCGCACAGGGTGATTCACCCCTCCACTTT. Its translation is CASSAQGDSPLHF.

This chain connects TRBV6-2 or TRBV6-3 to TRBJ2-3; 14 bases match TRBD2. J was trimmed by 1 base and V by 6 bases; bases with no gene match: 6. Germline-derived CDR1 and CDR2 are MNHEY and SVGEGT. There are 17 residues in the CDR3. The CDR3 sequence: CASSPGLAGAGTDTQYF. The CDR3 nucleotides read TGTGCCAGCAGCCCGGGACTAGCGGGAGCGGGCACAGATACGCAGTATTTT.